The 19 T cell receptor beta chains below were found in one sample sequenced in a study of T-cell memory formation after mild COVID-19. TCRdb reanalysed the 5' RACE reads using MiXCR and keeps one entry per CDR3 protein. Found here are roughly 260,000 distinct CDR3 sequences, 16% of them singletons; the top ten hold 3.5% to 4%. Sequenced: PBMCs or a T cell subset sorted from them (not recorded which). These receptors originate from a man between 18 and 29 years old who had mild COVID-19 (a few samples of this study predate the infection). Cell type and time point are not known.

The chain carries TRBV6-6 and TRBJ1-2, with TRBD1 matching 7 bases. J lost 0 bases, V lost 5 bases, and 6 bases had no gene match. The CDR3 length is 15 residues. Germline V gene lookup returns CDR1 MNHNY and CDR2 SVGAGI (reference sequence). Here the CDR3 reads CASSRQGPTNYGYTF. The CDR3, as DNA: TGTGCCAGCAGTCGACAGGGACCCACTAACTATGGCTACACCTTC.

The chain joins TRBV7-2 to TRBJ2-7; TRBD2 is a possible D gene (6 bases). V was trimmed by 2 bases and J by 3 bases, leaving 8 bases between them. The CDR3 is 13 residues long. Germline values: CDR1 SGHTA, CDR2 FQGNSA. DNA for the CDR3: TGTGCCAGCAGCTTAATCGGGGGCTACGAGCAGTACGTC. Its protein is CASSLIGGYEQYV.

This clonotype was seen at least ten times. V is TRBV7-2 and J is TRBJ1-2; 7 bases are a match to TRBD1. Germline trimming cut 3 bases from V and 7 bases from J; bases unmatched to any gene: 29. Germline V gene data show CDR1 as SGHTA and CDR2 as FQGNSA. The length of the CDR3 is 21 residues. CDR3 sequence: CASSLVSLGRFLTGPGGGYTF. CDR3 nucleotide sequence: TGTGCCAGCAGCTTGGTTTCGTTGGGCAGATTTTTGACAGGGCCTGGGGGTGGCTACACCTTC.

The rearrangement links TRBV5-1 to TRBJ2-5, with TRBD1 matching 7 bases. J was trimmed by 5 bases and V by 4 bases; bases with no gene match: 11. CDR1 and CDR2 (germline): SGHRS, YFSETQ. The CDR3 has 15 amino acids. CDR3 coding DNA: TGCGCCAGCAGCCCGGGGACAGTCTCGGGGGAGACCCAGTACTTC. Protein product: CASSPGTVSGETQYF.

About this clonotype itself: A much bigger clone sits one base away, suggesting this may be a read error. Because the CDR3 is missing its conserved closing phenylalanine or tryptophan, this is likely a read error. The CDR3 sequence is CSVEVGAGKNGYTL. The CDR3 region has the DNA TGCAGCGTTGAAGTCGGGGCAGGGAAAAATGGCTACACCTTA. The chain joins TRBV29-1 to TRBJ1-2; D is possibly TRBD1 (5 bases). Germline values: CDR1 SQVTM, CDR2 ANQGSEA. The V end was cut by 1 base, the J end by 6 bases, with 15 bases between. The CDR3 is 14 residues long.

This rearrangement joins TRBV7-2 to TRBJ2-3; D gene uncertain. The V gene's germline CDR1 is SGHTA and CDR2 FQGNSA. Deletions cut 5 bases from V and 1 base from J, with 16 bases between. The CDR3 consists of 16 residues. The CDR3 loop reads CASSPLNVVGTDTQYF. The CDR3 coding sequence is TGTGCCAGCAGCCCGTTGAATGTGGTGGGCACAGATACGCAGTATTTT. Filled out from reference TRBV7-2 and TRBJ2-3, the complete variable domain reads GAGVSQSPSNKVTEKGKDVELRCDPISGHTALYWYRQSLGQGLEFLIYFQGNSAPDKSGLPSDRFSAERTGGSVSTLTIQRTQQEDSAVYLCASSPLNVVGTDTQYFGPGTRLTVL.

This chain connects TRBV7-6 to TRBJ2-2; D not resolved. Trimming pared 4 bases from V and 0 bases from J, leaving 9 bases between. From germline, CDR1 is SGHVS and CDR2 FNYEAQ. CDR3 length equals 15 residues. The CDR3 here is CASSSGIPNTGELFF. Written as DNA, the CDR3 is TGTGCCAGCAGCTCGGGCATCCCGAACACCGGGGAGCTGTTTTTT.

The CDR3 DNA sequence: TGTGCCAGCACCCCGACAGCTGGATGGCAGCCCCAGCATTTT. It yields the protein CASTPTAGWQPQHF. V usage is TRBV7-8 and J usage is TRBJ1-5; possibly TRBD1 for D (5 bases). Germline CDR1 reads SGHVS; CDR2 reads FQNEAQ. V lost 7 bases and J 7 bases, leaving 17 bases between the germline ends. The CDR3 loop spans 14 amino acids.

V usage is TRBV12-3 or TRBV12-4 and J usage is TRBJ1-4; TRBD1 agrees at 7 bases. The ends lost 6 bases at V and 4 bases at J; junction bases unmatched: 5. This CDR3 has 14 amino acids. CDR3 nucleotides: TGTGCCAGCAGACGCCAGGGGGGTAATGAAAAACTGTTTTTT. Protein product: CASRRQGGNEKLFF.

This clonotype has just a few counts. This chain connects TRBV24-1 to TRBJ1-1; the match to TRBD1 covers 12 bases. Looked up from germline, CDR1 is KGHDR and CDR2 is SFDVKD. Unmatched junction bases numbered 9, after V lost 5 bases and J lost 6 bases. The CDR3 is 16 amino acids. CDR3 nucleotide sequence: TGTGCCACCAGTGGACCCGGGACAGGGGGCAGCGCTGAAGCTTTCTTT. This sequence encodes CATSGPGTGGSAEAFF.

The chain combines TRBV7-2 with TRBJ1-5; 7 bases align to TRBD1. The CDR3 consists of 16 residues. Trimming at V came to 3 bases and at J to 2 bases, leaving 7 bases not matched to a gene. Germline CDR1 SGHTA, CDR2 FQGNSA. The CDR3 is CASSFTTGQGNQPQHF. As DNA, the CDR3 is TGTGCCAGCAGCTTTACGACAGGGCAAGGCAATCAGCCCCAGCATTTT.

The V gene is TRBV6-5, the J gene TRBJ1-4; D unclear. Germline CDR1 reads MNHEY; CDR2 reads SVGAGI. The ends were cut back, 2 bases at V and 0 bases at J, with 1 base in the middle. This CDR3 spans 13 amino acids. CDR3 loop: CASSYATNEKLFF. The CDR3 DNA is TGTGCCAGCAGTTACGCAACTAATGAAAAACTGTTTTTT.

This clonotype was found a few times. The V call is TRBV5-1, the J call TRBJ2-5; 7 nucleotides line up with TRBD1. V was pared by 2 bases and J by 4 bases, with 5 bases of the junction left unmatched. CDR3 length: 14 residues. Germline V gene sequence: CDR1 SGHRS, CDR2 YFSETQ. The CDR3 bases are TGCGCCAGCAGCTTCGACAGGGCGCGAGAGACCCAGTACTTC. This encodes CASSFDRARETQYF.

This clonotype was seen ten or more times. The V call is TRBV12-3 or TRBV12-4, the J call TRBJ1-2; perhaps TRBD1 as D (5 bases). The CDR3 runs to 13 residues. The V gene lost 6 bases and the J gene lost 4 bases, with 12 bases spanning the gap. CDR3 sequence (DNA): TGTGCCAGCAGGCCCTCCGGGGGCTATGGCTACACCTTC. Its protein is CASRPSGGYGYTF.

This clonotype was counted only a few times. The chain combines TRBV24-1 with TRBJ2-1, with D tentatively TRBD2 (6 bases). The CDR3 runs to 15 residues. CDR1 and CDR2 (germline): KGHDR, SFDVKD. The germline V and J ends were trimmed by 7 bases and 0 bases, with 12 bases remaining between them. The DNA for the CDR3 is TGTGCCACCAGCCGGAGGGGATCCTCCTACAATGAGCAGTTCTTC. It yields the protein CATSRRGSSYNEQFF.

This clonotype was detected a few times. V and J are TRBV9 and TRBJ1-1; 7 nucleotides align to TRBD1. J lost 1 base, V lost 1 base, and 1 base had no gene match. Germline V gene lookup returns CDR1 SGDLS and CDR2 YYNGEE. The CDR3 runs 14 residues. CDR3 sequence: CASSVSGGNTEAFF. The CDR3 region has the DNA TGTGCCAGCAGCGTATCAGGGGGGAACACTGAAGCTTTCTTT.

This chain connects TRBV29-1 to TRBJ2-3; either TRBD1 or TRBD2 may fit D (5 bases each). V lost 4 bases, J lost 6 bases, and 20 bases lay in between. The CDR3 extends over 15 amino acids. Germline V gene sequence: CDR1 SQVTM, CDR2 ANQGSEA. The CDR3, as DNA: TGCAGCGTTGTAGTGGGACGGCCCTCTTGGGATACGCAGTATTTT. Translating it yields CSVVVGRPSWDTQYF.

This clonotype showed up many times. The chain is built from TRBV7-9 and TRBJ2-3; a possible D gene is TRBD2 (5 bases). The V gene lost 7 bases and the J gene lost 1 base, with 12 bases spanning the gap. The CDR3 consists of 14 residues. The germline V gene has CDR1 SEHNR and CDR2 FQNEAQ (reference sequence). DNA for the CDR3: TGTGCCAGCATCCTAGATAGCGGCACAGATACGCAGTATTTT. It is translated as CASILDSGTDTQYF.

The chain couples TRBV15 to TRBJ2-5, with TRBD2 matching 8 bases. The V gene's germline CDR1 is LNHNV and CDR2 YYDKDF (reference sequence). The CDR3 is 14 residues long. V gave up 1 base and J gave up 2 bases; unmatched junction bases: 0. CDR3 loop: CATSRGLAQETQYF. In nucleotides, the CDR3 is TGTGCCACCAGCAGAGGACTAGCGCAAGAGACCCAGTACTTC.